This TCR beta chain was profiled in a study of blood T cell repertoires in COVID-19. Germline V gene data show CDR1 as SGHVS and CDR2 as FNYEAQ. This CDR3 comprises 15 residues. V was clipped by 1 base and J by 3 bases, with 11 bases between them. Clones were read by immunoSEQ multiplex PCR, and TCRdb kept only the in-frame ones, dropping some. The table lists around 260,000 clones, 88% of them singletons. Sequencing was done on a sample of peripheral blood. The TCR comes from a woman in her sixties or seventies with COVID-19, enrolled during active disease. The chain links TRBV7-6 to TRBJ2-3; D gene uncertain. The CDR3: CASSLGRVTTDTQYF. CDR3 nucleotide sequence: TGTGCCAGCAGCTTAGGACGGGTAACTACAGATACGCAGTATTTT.